This TCR beta chain comes out of a study of identical twins' blood T cells (dated by TCRdb to the early 2010s). In terms of the full investigation: Approximately 51 million Illumina reads were obtained across some twelve libraries, comprising six alpha-chain and six beta-chain libraries. TCR alpha and beta chain repertoires of three pairs of monozygous twins were compared using next-generation sequencing to assess genetic influence on repertoire formation. What the research found in general, with its limitations: Among the most abundant TCRbeta clonotypes, each donor shared more CDR3 sequences with her twin than with unrelated donors. Twin pairs were reported to be markedly more alike in V gene usage than unrelated donors were, even when looking at non-selected out-of-frame TCRbeta clonotypes. The proposed role of the TCRalpha J segment in MHC recognition during thymic selection was stated to require validation by independent studies. Because the twins were reared together, environmental influences could not be ruled out as the explanation for twin similarity. The count of CDR3 clonotypes shared by two donors depended mainly on the product of the two donors' cloneset sizes, and twins did not clearly depart from this trend.

The library was built by means of 5' RACE. TCRdb lists the instrument as Illumina Genome Analyzer IIx. To prepare the RNA-based TCR cDNA libraries, a previously described protocol was followed, with several modifications. To prevent cross-contamination, barcodes specific to each sample were added to both ends of every TCR cDNA library during cDNA synthesis and amplification. Per the original workflow: Each library contained roughly 2.2 to 4 million CDR3-containing reads, and somewhere between about 90,000 and nearly 500,000 clonotypes were identified for each individual. Reads with improper barcode index combinations were discarded, after which clonesets were built for each library with the MiTCR software. While assembling CDR3 clonotypes, MiTCR corrected PCR and sequencing errors and either filtered or rescued low-quality reads. Artificial out-of-frame clonotypes were mapped to in-frame sequences, with one indel allowed in the CDR3, and then removed. To measure how similar V and J gene usage was between donors, Jensen-Shannon divergence was divided by mean entropy. TCRdb applied fastp at Q25 and MiXCR to the public reads, then kept only in-frame beta chains. Entries are consolidated by CDR3 protein sequence, retaining the most common genes and DNA. V and J calls and clone size were set by TCRdb, not the authors. This sample holds around 380,000 distinct CDR3 sequences; about 28% were observed only once. In total, the top ten clones hold 6.1% of the sample.

CDR1 is given as SEHNR and CDR2 as FQNEAQ, both from the germline V gene (reference sequence). Trimming takes 2 bases from V and 6 bases from J, and the germline ends sit 12 bases apart. Measured from the cysteine to the phenylalanine, the CDR3 is 14 residues long. The only DNA kept is the CDR3, 42 bases in frame from the first base. The donors were six healthy women who made up three monozygous twin pairs. All three twin pairs had been reared together and were thought likely to have met the same infectious agents and vaccines. TCR cDNA libraries were prepared from RNA that had been isolated from peripheral blood mononuclear cells. To note about this clonotype: The antigen it binds to is not known. There are no base qualities to consult, and no much larger clone falls within one base.

This chain joins TRBV7-9 to TRBJ2-3, with the D gene uncertain. Sequencing was performed on PBMCs. The sequence was obtained from a woman between 18 and 49 years old in good health. In nucleotides, the sequence is TGTGCCAGCAGCTTATCCGACTCGCCTGATACGCAGTATTTT. The encoded protein is CASSLSDSPDTQYF.